This TCR beta chain was captured in a study of T cell responses to AZD1222 COVID-19 vaccine. CDR3 length: 12 amino acids. From germline, CDR1 is MDHEN and CDR2 SYDVKM. Between the trimmed V and J ends, which lost 2 bases and 2 bases, there was a span of 4 bases. Whole-study findings and limits: Of spike-specific TCRs, nearly half reportedly target regions left unmutated in variants. Seropositivity was recorded at baseline in only 6 or 7 AZD1222 recipients.

In its sample, this clone was seen a few times. What it binds is not known. Here immunoSEQ multiplex PCR was the method, and the copy in TCRdb shows in-frame clones only, minus some. The sample comprises around 80,000 clones, about 84% of which are singletons, and about 9.5% rests with the top ten. The sample here was peripheral blood, taken on day 0 of AZD1222 vaccination. This chain joins TRBV28 and TRBJ2-7; no reliable D call. The receptor was isolated from an adult in good health. The CDR3 protein is CASSLQPYEQYF. The CDR3 DNA is TGTGCCAGCAGTTTACAGCCCTACGAGCAGTACTTC.